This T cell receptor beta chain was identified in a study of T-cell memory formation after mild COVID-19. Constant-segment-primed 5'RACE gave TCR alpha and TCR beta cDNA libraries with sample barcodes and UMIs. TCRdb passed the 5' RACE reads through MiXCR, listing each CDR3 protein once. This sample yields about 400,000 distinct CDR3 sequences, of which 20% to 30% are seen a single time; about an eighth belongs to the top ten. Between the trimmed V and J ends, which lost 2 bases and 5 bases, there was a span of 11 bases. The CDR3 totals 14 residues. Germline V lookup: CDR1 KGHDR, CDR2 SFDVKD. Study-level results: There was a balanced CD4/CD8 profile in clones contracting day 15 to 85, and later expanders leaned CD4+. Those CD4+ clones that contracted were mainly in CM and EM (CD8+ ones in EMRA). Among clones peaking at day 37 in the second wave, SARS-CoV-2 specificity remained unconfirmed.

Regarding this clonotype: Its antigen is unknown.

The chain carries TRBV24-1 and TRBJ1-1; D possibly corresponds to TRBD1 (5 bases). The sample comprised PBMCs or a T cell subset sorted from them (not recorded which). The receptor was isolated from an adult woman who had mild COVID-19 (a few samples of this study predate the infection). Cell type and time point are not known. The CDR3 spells CATSDSKGNTEAFF. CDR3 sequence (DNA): TGTGCCACCAGTGATTCAAAGGGGAATACTGAAGCTTTCTTT.